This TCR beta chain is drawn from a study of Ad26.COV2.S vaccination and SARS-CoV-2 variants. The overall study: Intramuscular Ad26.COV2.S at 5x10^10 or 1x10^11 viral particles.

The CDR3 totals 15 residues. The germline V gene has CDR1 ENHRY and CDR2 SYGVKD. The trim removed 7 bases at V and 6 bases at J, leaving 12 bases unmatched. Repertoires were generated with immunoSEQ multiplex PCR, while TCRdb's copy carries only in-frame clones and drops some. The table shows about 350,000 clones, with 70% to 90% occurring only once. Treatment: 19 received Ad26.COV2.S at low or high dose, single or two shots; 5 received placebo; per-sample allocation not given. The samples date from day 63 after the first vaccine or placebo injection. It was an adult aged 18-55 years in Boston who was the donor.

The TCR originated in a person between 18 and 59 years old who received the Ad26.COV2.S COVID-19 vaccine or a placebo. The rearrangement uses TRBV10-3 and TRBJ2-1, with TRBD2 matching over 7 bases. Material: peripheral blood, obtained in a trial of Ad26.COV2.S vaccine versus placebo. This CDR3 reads CAITQGGREFNEQFF. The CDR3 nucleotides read TGTGCCATCACCCAAGGAGGGCGGGAGTTCAATGAGCAGTTCTTC.